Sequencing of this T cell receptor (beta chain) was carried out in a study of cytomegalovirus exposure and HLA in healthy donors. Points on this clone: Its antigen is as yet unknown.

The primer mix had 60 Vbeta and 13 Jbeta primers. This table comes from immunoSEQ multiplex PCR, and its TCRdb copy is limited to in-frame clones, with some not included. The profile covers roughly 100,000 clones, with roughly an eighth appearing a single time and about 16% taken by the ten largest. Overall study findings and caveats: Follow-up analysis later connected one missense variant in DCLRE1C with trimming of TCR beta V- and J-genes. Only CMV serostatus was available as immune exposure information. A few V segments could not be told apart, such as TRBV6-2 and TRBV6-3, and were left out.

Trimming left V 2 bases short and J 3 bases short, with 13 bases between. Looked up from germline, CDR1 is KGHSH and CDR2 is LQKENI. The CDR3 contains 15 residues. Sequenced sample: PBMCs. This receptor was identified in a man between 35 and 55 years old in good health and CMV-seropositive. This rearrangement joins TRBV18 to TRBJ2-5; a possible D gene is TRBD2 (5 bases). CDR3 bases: TGTGCCAGCTCACCAGCCCAGCGGATTAAAGAGACCCAGTACTTC. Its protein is CASSPAQRIKETQYF.